Below, 8 T cell receptor beta chains from the same sample are listed, as sequenced in a study of early T cells in non-severe SARS-CoV-2 infection. TCRdb reprocessed the 5' RACE reads via MiXCR and lists one record per CDR3 protein. The sample consists of 65,000 to 95,000 distinct CDR3 sequences, 13% to 15% of them appearing once. Source material: whole blood. The receptors were sampled from an adult who was a healthcare worker with PCR-confirmed SARS-CoV-2 infection or an uninfected control (not recorded which).

This chain connects TRBV28 to TRBJ2-2; D gene unclear. The ends were cut back, 6 bases at V and 6 bases at J, with 14 bases in the middle. Germline assignment: CDR1 MDHEN and CDR2 SYDVKM. CDR3 length: 14 residues. The CDR3 region is CASRTLMFPGELFF. The CDR3, as DNA: TGTGCCAGCAGAACCCTGATGTTCCCCGGGGAGCTGTTTTTT.

This clonotype was detected ten times or more. V gene TRBV10-1 combines with J gene TRBJ2-3; 9 bases line up with TRBD2. V lost 0 bases and J lost 2; bases outside the gene matches: 6. Per the germline V gene, CDR1 is WNHNN and CDR2 is SYGVQD (reference sequence). This CDR3 region has 17 residues. CDR3 DNA: TGCGCCAGCAGTGAGTCGGCTAGCGGGGCCTACACAGATACGCAGTATTTT. Translating it yields CASSESASGAYTDTQYF.

This clonotype was recorded a few times. The CDR3 region has the DNA TGTGCCAGCAGTGAATACTACGCGGGGGCGGGGAGCAATCAGCCCCAGCATTTT. Its protein product is CASSEYYAGAGSNQPQHF. This chain uses TRBV6-1 with TRBJ1-5, with D tentatively TRBD1 (6 bases). The germline gives CDR1 MNHNS, CDR2 SASEGT. The CDR3 loop spans 18 amino acids. The V gene lost 2 bases and the J gene lost 1 base, with 18 bases spanning the gap.

There are many counts of this clonotype. The chain combines TRBV20-1 with TRBJ1-1; no clear D. This CDR3 is 16 amino acids long. Germline V gives CDR1 DFQATT, CDR2 SNEGSKA (reference sequence). Trimming took off 5 bases at V and 0 bases at J, with 19 bases between the two ends. The CDR3 sequence is CSAEVRPGGMNTEAFF. CDR3 nucleotide sequence: TGCAGTGCTGAGGTCCGACCCGGAGGGATGAACACTGAAGCTTTCTTT.

The chain is built from TRBV12-3 or TRBV12-4 and TRBJ1-1; D is uncertain. V lost 3 bases to trimming and J lost 0 bases, with 8 bases between them. The CDR3 contains 14 residues. The CDR3 DNA follows: TGTGCCAGCAGTTTGGGTACAATGAACACTGAAGCTTTCTTT. This sequence encodes CASSLGTMNTEAFF.

This clonotype was counted a few times. The V call is TRBV4-3, the J call TRBJ2-5; D perhaps matches TRBD2 (5 bases). The germline V gene has CDR1 LGHNA and CDR2 YSLEER. V lost 1 base, J lost 4 bases, and 13 bases lay in between. The CDR3 loop spans 15 amino acids. CDR3 in DNA: TGCGCCAGCAGCCAAGGAGGGCTCTCCGGAGAGACCCAGTACTTC. Residues: CASSQGGLSGETQYF.

This clonotype turned up a few times. The rearrangement uses TRBV20-1 and TRBJ2-6; D is possibly TRBD2 (5 bases). Germline V gene data show CDR1 as DFQATT and CDR2 as SNEGSKA (reference sequence). Trimming shortened V by 2 bases and J by 0 bases, and 11 bases separated the two germline ends. This CDR3 comprises 16 residues. This chain's CDR3 is CSARSPGSSGANVLTF. For the CDR3, the DNA is TGCAGTGCTAGATCCCCGGGGAGCTCTGGGGCCAACGTCCTGACTTTC.

This chain joins TRBV28 and TRBJ2-7; D uncertain. Germline V gene sequence: CDR1 MDHEN, CDR2 SYDVKM. The CDR3 loop spans 13 amino acids. The ends were cut back, 5 bases at V and 2 bases at J, with 10 bases in the middle. CDR3 residues: CASSPPSPYEQYF. For the CDR3, the DNA is TGTGCCAGCAGTCCCCCAAGTCCCTACGAGCAGTACTTC. Variable domain in full (rest from reference TRBV28 and TRBJ2-7): DVKVTQSSRYLVKRTGEKVFLECVQDMDHENMFWYRQDPGLGLRLIYFSYDVKMKEKGDIPEGYSVSREKKERFSLILESASTNQTSMYLCASSPPSPYEQYFGPGTRLTVT.